The clone carrying this TCR beta chain was seen only a few times. Its cognate antigen is unknown. The data were taken from a study of shared clonotypes between healthy human individuals. How the authors handled the data: Filtering differed because ImmunoSEQ produced junction-only sequences that carried no quality scores. Assay used: immunoSEQ multiplex PCR; TCRdb lists only in-frame clones, some missing. V, J and clone size are those of that table, while D and trimming were read from the DNA. This table has around 990,000 clones, about 72% appearing once. General observations from the study: The sole specimen, blood, was sampled, and tissue repertoires likely differ.

The CDR3 is 19 residues long. V lost 5 bases, J lost 0 bases, and 16 bases stayed unmatched. Germline CDR1 and CDR2: MDHEN and SYDVKM. The sequence derives from a young man in good health. Some clones in this sample may be carry-over from other donors' samples. The chain uses TRBV28 and TRBJ2-1; 7 nucleotides align to TRBD2. Specimen: memory CD4+ T cells from PBMCs. The subset denotes: CD45RA-negative fraction. CDR3 residues: CASSLPPNHLAASYNEQFF. For the CDR3, the DNA is TGTGCCAGCAGTCTCCCGCCCAATCATCTAGCGGCCTCCTACAATGAGCAGTTCTTC.